The present T cell receptor beta chain was sequenced within a study of CD8 T cells in Susac syndrome. Germline CDR1 reads LGHDT; CDR2 reads YNNKEL (reference sequence). Trimming removed 1 base at V and 2 bases at J, with 9 bases between. The CDR3 has 15 amino acids. The multiple sclerosis controls were treatment-naive patients, and their relapsing-remitting disease was stable or active. TEMRA cells were FACS-enriched, and CD8+ and CD4+ T cells were isolated negatively. Study outcomes and limitations: TCR sequencing and HLA analysis covered a relatively small number of individuals.

Regarding this clonotype: The antigen remains undetermined.

Random hexamers were used to reverse transcribe an amount of about 0.5 to 1 ug RNA. MiXCR, applied by TCRdb to the immunoSEQ multiplex PCR reads, yields one record per CDR3 protein. Of about 300,000 distinct CDR3 sequences detected, about 90% appear once; the ten largest clones hold 0.065%. Sequencing was done on a sample of CD4+ T cells from PBMCs. This chain uses TRBV3-1 with TRBJ1-5; unclear D gene. The TCR was taken from a human donor with multiple sclerosis. CDR3 in amino acids: CASSQGSGGNQPQHF. CDR3 in DNA: TGTGCCAGCAGCCAAGGTTCTGGGGGCAATCAGCCCCAGCATTTT.